The clone carrying this T cell receptor (beta chain) occurred many times. Antigen: not known. Molecular-barcoded quantitative 5'-RACE produced these TCR beta libraries. TCRdb passed the 5' RACE reads through MiXCR, listing each CDR3 protein once. The sample has a few hundred thousand distinct CDR3 sequences, 15% to 20% seen once. This record belongs to a study of CD8 T cells in ankylosing spondylitis. Study-wide findings and caveats: Clones that were linked to disease were CD8+ and were relatively rare in peripheral blood.

The CDR3 consists of 11 residues. Germline V gives CDR1 DFQATT, CDR2 SNEGSKA (reference sequence). V was cut by 3 bases and J by 0 bases, with 3 bases left in between. The V call is TRBV20-1, the J call TRBJ2-7; D remains ambiguous. Sequences were obtained from blood, either unsorted or a sorted T cell fraction (not recorded which). The receptor was derived from a male donor with ankylosing spondylitis or in good health (not recorded which). In DNA, the CDR3 is TGCAGTGCTAGTGACTCCTACGAGCAGTACGTC. It encodes CSASDSYEQYV.